A selection of T cell receptor beta chains follows, all from one sample in a study of shared clonotypes between healthy human individuals. The assay was immunoSEQ multiplex PCR, and TCRdb's table has in-frame clones only and misses some. The repertoire holds around 700,000 clones, with around 67% as singletons. Sequencing was carried out using memory CD4+ T cells sorted from blood. These receptors were obtained from a woman younger than 45 in good health. The CDR3 runs from the conserved cysteine through the conserved F or W. D genes are given only for firm matches. Only part of the rows carry a size: once, few, many, or a class if the clone is expanded.

j_gene | d_gene | abundance | v_gene | CDR3nt | CDR3aa
TRBJ2-3 | NA | NA | TRBV6-5 | TGTGCCAGCAGTTATAGGGGAAGGAGCACAGATACGCAGTATTTT | CASSYRGRSTDTQYF
TRBJ1-2 | NA | few | TRBV15 | TGTGCCACCGGATGGGGGGCTGGGGGCTACACCTTC | CATGWGAGGYTF
TRBJ2-7 | TRBD2 | NA | TRBV30 | TGTGCCTGGGGGACTAGCCGCGAGCAGTACTTC | CAWGTSREQYF
TRBJ2-7 | NA | once | TRBV30 | TGTGCCTGGAGTTCTTCCCCGGGCGAGCAGTACTTC | CAWSSSPGEQYF
TRBJ2-3 | NA | NA | TRBV6-5 | TGTGCCAGCACCTCCACACGCGATACGCAGTATTTT | CASTSTRDTQYF
TRBJ2-7 | TRBD2 | NA | TRBV4-1 | TGCGCCAGCAGCCAGGCCGGGACTAGCGGGATCTACGAGCAGTACTTC | CASSQAGTSGIYEQYF
TRBJ2-3 | NA | NA | TRBV5-1 | TGCGCCAGCAGCCGACAGGTTGGGGCCCCCACAGATACGCAGTATTTT | CASSRQVGAPTDTQYF
TRBJ1-4 | TRBD1 | NA | TRBV10-3 | TGTGCCATCGGAGCCGGGACAGGGGAACAAAAACTGTTTTTT | CAIGAGTGEQKLFF
TRBJ1-5 | TRBD1 | NA | TRBV6-1 | TGTGCCAGCAGTCAAACCTGGACAGGTGATCAGCCCCAGCATTTT | CASSQTWTGDQPQHF
TRBJ1-5 | NA | NA | TRBV11-2 | TGTGCCAGCAGCTTAGAAAACAGACAGCCCCAGCATTTT | CASSLENRQPQHF
TRBJ2-2 | NA | NA | TRBV18 | TGTGCCAGCTCACTAGGCTCCGGGACACTCAGCACCGGGGAGCTGTTTTTT | CASSLGSGTLSTGELFF
TRBJ2-1 | NA | NA | TRBV11-2 | TGTGCCAGCAGCTTAGAGGGCTGGAGCGAGGAGCAGTTCTTC | CASSLEGWSEEQFF
TRBJ1-1 | NA | NA | TRBV27 | TGTGCCAGTAGCCGGTGGGGGGCTATGAACACTGAAGCTTTCTTT | CASSRWGAMNTEAFF
TRBJ1-2 | NA | many | TRBV5-8 | TGTGCCAGCAGCTTGTTCAGGGGCAGGGGCTACACCTTC | CASSLFRGRGYTF
TRBJ2-1 | NA | once | TRBV7-9 | TGTGCCAGCAGCGGCGTTGCGGGGGCCAACTCCTACAATGAGCAGTTCTTC | CASSGVAGANSYNEQFF
TRBJ1-4 | NA | NA | TRBV29-1 | TGCAGCGTTACCCGGTCTCTGTTCGGGGAAAAACTGTTTTTT | CSVTRSLFGEKLFF
TRBJ2-1 | NA | NA | TRBV10-2 | TGCGCCAGCAGTGAGAAACGGGAGCCCTACAATGAGCAGTTCTTC | CASSEKREPYNEQFF
TRBJ2-7 | NA | NA | TRBV11-2 | TGTGCCAGCAGCTTAGATTTCTACGAGCAGTACTTC | CASSLDFYEQYF
TRBJ1-5 | NA | NA | TRBV28 | TGTGCCAGCACCGCCTCAGATCAGCCCCAGCATTTT | CASTASDQPQHF
TRBJ1-2 | TRBD1 | NA | TRBV28 | TGTGCCAGCAGTCCCCGGGACAGAGCCTATGGCTACACCTTC | CASSPRDRAYGYTF
TRBJ1-4 | NA | NA | TRBV25-1 | TGTGCCAGCAGTGATTATGGCAGTCCTAATGAAAAACTGTTTTTT | CASSDYGSPNEKLFF
TRBJ2-4 | NA | NA | TRBV2 | TGTGCCAGCAGTGAACGGGAAAACATTCAGTACTTC | CASSERENIQYF
TRBJ2-7 | NA | once | TRBV2 | TGTGCCAGCAGTGAAACGGACGTTACCTACGAGCAGTACTTC | CASSETDVTYEQYF